A selection of T cell receptor beta chains follows, all from one sample in a study of shared clonotypes between healthy human individuals. Here immunoSEQ multiplex PCR was the method, and the copy in TCRdb shows in-frame clones only, minus some. The sample shows about 610,000 clones, approximately 96% of them seen only once. The sequencing input was naive CD8+ T cells sorted from blood. The receptor source for this set is a woman aged 30 to 39 in good health. Each CDR3 is given with its conserved first and last residue. A D gene is named only where the DNA matches it firmly. A row's size may be missing; if present it is once, few, many or a size class.

TRBJ2-1	TRBV28	.	16	TRBD2	CASRPRSGISYNEQFF	TGTGCCAGCAGACCACGTAGCGGGATAAGCTACAATGAGCAGTTCTTC
TRBJ1-2	TRBV4-1	.	15	TRBD1	CASSQRFDRGDGYTF	TGCGCCAGCAGCCAAAGGTTCGACAGGGGCGATGGCTACACCTTC
TRBJ2-1	TRBV27	.	13	.	CASSFAYYNEQFF	TGTGCCAGCAGTTTCGCTTACTACAATGAGCAGTTCTTC
TRBJ2-1	TRBV7-2	.	15	.	CASSLGPFSYNEQFF	TGTGCCAGCAGCTTAGGGCCCTTTTCCTACAATGAGCAGTTCTTC
TRBJ2-2	TRBV19	.	17	.	CASSRPLRITHTGELFF	TGTGCCAGTAGCCGTCCCCTCCGGATAACCCACACCGGGGAGCTGTTTTTT
TRBJ1-1	TRBV19	.	15	.	CASSIAVALNTEAFF	TGTGCCAGTAGTATAGCGGTAGCCCTGAACACTGAAGCTTTCTTT
TRBJ2-7	TRBV5-5	.	13	.	CASSFTVSYEQYF	TGTGCCAGCAGCTTCACAGTCTCCTACGAGCAGTACTTC
TRBJ2-2	TRBV5-1	.	16	TRBD2	CASSPLLAANTGELFF	TGCGCCAGCAGCCCATTACTAGCGGCGAACACCGGGGAGCTGTTTTTT
TRBJ2-1	TRBV7-9	.	16	TRBD2	CASSLGLAGGPDEQFF	TGTGCCAGCAGCTTAGGATTAGCGGGAGGGCCCGATGAGCAGTTCTTC
TRBJ2-7	TRBV7-3	.	15	TRBD2	CASSVSGSPSYEQYF	TGTGCCAGCAGCGTTAGCGGGAGTCCCTCCTACGAGCAGTACTTC
TRBJ1-4	TRBV5-1	.	16	.	CASSPAAGLRGEKLFF	TGCGCCAGCAGTCCCGCGGCAGGCCTCCGGGGGGAAAAACTGTTTTTT
TRBJ2-3	TRBV13	.	16	TRBD2	CASSLGLAELTDTQYF	TGTGCCAGCAGCTTAGGGCTAGCGGAACTCACAGATACGCAGTATTTT
TRBJ1-2	TRBV29-1	.	14	.	CSVDNRLDSYGYTF	TGCAGCGTTGACAATAGACTAGATAGCTATGGCTACACCTTC
TRBJ2-3	TRBV2	.	18	TRBD2	CASSGDKTSGRATDTQYF	TGTGCCAGCAGTGGGGACAAAACTAGCGGGAGGGCCACAGATACGCAGTATTTT
TRBJ2-5	TRBV6-5	.	14	TRBD2	CASSYGGEERTQYF	TGTGCCAGCAGTTACGGGGGGGAAGAGCGGACCCAGTACTTC
TRBJ2-5	TRBV9	.	16	.	CASSVDVAGSPETQYF	TGTGCCAGCAGCGTAGATGTGGCAGGGAGTCCAGAGACCCAGTACTTC
TRBJ2-7	TRBV7-9	.	12	TRBD1	CASRLTGDEQYF	TGTGCCAGCAGATTAACAGGGGACGAGCAGTACTTC
TRBJ2-7	TRBV5-6	.	15	.	CASTPSYRGYYEQYF	TGTGCCAGCACTCCCTCCTACCGTGGGTACTACGAGCAGTACTTC
TRBJ2-1	TRBV9	once	16	TRBD2	CASSVVPSGSGNEQFF	TGTGCCAGCAGCGTAGTCCCTAGCGGGAGTGGAAATGAGCAGTTCTTC
TRBJ2-3	TRBV30	.	14	.	CAWSALGTTDTQYF	TGTGCCTGGAGTGCCCTCGGGACCACAGATACGCAGTATTTT
TRBJ1-5	TRBV30	.	16	TRBD1	CAWTGQGFRSNQPQHF	TGTGCCTGGACCGGACAGGGTTTTAGAAGCAATCAGCCCCAGCATTTT
TRBJ1-1	TRBV6-1	.	15	TRBD1	CASSKTGLGNTEAFF	TGTGCCAGCTCGAAGACAGGGTTGGGGAACACTGAAGCTTTCTTT
TRBJ2-5	TRBV7-8	.	15	.	CASTPAQEFEETQYF	TGTGCCAGCACCCCTGCGCAGGAATTCGAGGAGACCCAGTACTTC
TRBJ2-7	TRBV23-1	.	13	.	CASSQYRVGEQYF	TGCGCCAGCAGTCAATACAGGGTCGGGGAGCAGTACTTC
TRBJ2-7	TRBV7-9	.	16	TRBD2	CASSAGVLAGTYEQYF	TGTGCCAGCAGCGCAGGGGTGCTAGCGGGGACTTACGAGCAGTACTTC
TRBJ2-3	TRBV7-8	.	16	.	CASSLMGGFGTDTQYF	TGTGCCAGCAGCTTAATGGGGGGATTTGGCACAGATACGCAGTATTTT
TRBJ1-2	TRBV5-1	.	14	.	CASSLVFASEGYTF	TGCGCCAGCAGCTTGGTTTTTGCGTCAGAGGGCTACACCTTC
TRBJ1-2	TRBV7-9	.	16	.	CASSLAILSGSGGYTF	TGTGCCAGCAGCTTAGCAATTTTGTCAGGGTCCGGTGGCTACACCTTC
TRBJ2-2	TRBV2	.	18	.	CARGRAWGGILNTGELFF	TGTGCCAGGGGACGGGCGTGGGGGGGCATTCTGAACACCGGGGAGCTGTTTTTT
TRBJ1-3	TRBV6-1	.	14	.	CASNGGFSGNTIYF	TGTGCCAGCAATGGGGGTTTCTCTGGAAACACCATATATTTT
TRBJ1-1	TRBV5-1	.	13	.	CASSLDGYPEAFF	TGCGCCAGCAGCTTGGACGGGTATCCTGAAGCTTTCTTT
TRBJ2-5	TRBV5-1	.	15	TRBD2	CASSRLAGVQETQYF	TGCGCCAGCAGCCGACTAGCGGGAGTCCAAGAGACCCAGTACTTC
TRBJ2-7	TRBV5-1	once	15	.	CASSALGRGPYEQYF	TGCGCCAGCAGCGCCCTTGGGCGGGGGCCCTACGAGCAGTACTTC